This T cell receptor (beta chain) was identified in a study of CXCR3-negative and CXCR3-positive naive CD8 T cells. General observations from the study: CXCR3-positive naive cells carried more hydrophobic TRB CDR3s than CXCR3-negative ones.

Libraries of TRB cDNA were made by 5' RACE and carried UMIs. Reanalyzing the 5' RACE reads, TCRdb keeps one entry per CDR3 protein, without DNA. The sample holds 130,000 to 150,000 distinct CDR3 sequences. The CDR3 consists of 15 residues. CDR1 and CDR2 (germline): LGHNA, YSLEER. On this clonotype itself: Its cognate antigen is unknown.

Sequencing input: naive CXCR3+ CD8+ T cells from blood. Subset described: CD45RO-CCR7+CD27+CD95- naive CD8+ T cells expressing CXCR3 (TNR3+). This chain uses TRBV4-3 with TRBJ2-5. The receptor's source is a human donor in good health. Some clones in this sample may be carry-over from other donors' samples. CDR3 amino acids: CASSQDLGEMETQYF.